Shown below are 4 T cell receptor beta chains from a single sample sequenced in a study of shared clonotypes between healthy human individuals. Method: immunoSEQ multiplex PCR; TCRdb's copy keeps in-frame clones and lacks some. The data hold under 1,900,000 clones, with approximately 98.5% observed a single time. Material: naive CD4+ T cells sorted from blood. Subset meaning: CD45RA+ positively selected. The receptors were sampled from a man in his thirties or forties in good health.

V usage is TRBV18 and J usage is TRBJ2-7, with 9 bases identical to TRBD2. This CDR3 region has 15 residues. Germline values: CDR1 KGHSH, CDR2 LQKENI. The V and J ends lost 4 bases and 0 bases, in that order; junction bases with no gene match: 4. The CDR3, as DNA: TGTGCCAGCTCACTAACTAGCGGGTACTCCTACGAGCAGTACTTC. It codes for CASSLTSGYSYEQYF.

V usage is TRBV9 and J usage is TRBJ2-7, with D perhaps TRBD2 (6 bases). Germline V gene lookup returns CDR1 SGDLS and CDR2 YYNGEE. Trimming took 7 bases from V and 4 from J, leaving 12 bases between them. The CDR3 has 12 residues. CDR3 nucleotides: TGTGCCAGCGGGGGGATAGGGTACGAGCAGTACTTC. Amino acids: CASGGIGYEQYF.

This chain uses TRBV7-8 with TRBJ2-1, with D possibly TRBD1 on 5 matching bases. Germline V lookup: CDR1 SGHVS, CDR2 FQNEAQ. Between the trimmed V and J ends, which lost 1 base and 6 bases, there was a span of 13 bases. This CDR3 comprises 15 residues. CDR3 DNA: TGTGCCAGCAGCTTAGGCCAGGGTAATATCAATGAGCAGTTCTTC. It encodes CASSLGQGNINEQFF.

The V call is TRBV27, the J call TRBJ2-5; 10 nucleotides align to TRBD2. With V trimmed by 2 bases and J by 1 base, 10 bases remained unmatched. The CDR3 is made up of 18 amino acids. Per germline, CDR1 MNHEY and CDR2 SMNVEV (reference sequence). CDR3 DNA sequence: TGTGCCAGCAGTTTAATCGTAAGGACTAGCGGACTCCAAGAGACCCAGTACTTC. Translation: CASSLIVRTSGLQETQYF.